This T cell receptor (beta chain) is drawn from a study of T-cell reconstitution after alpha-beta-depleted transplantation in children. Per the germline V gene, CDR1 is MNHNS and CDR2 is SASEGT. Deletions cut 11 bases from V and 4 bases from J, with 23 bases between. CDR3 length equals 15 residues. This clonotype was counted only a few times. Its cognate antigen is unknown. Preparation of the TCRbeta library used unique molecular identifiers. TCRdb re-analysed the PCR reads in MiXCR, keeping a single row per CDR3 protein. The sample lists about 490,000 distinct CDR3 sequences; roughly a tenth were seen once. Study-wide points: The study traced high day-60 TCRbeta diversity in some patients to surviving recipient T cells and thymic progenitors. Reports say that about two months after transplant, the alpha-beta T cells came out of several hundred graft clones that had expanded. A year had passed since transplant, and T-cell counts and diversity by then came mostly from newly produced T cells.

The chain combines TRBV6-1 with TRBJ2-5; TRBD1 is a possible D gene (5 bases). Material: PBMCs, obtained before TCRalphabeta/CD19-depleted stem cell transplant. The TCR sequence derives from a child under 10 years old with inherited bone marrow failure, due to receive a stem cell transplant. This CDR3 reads CASCAGHAGGETQYF. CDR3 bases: TGTGCCTCCTGTGCAGGGCACGCAGGTGGAGAGACCCAGTACTTC.